The 4 T cell receptor beta chains in this list originate from one sample, sequenced in a study of regulatory T cells in long-lasting Graves disease. Time point: newly diagnosed GD, antithyroid drugs for less than 3 months. Generation of the TCR library employed RNA extracted from PBMCs. The authors built TCR beta libraries using iRepertoire HTBI primers and Arm-PCR of CDR3 regions. TCRdb re-analysed the multiplex PCR reads in MiXCR, keeping a single row per CDR3 protein. The sample includes more than 300,000 distinct CDR3 sequences, approximately 12% seen only once; the top ten take 18%. The same specimen was also included in a second study, on T cells in Graves' hyperthyroidism and ophthalmopathy.

Sequenced here: peripheral blood mononuclear cells (PBMCs), sampled at new diagnosis, from a patient treated with antithyroid drugs. The receptors here all came from a woman in her late teens or twenties with Graves disease.

This clonotype was detected many times. V is TRBV6-1 and J is TRBJ1-1, with TRBD1 identical over 7 bases. In germline, CDR1 is MNHNS, CDR2 SASEGT. The CDR3 sequence is 14 residues long. V was pared by 9 bases and J by 0 bases, with 7 bases of the junction left unmatched. CDR3 in DNA: TGTGCCAGTTCGACAGGGCCCATGAACACTGAAGCTTTCTTT. Translated: CASSTGPMNTEAFF.

The table lists this clonotype with many counts. CDR3 DNA sequence: TGCAGTGCTAGACCCCCTGCGGGACAGTCAGATACGCAGTATTTT. Translation gives CSARPPAGQSDTQYF. The genes are TRBV20-1 and TRBJ2-3, with D perhaps TRBD1 (7 bases). CDR3 length equals 15 residues. The germline CDR1 and CDR2 sequences are DFQATT and SNEGSKA (reference sequence). The ends were cut back, 2 bases at V and 4 bases at J, with 16 bases in the middle.

This clonotype was recorded many times. V is TRBV11-3 and J is TRBJ2-1, with 11 bases that match TRBD2. V trimming: 4 bases; J trimming: 4 bases; junction bases outside the gene matches: 3. CDR3 length: 15 amino acids. Germline V gives CDR1 SGHNT, CDR2 YENEEA. CDR3 region: CASSYGTSGYNEQFF. In DNA form, the CDR3 reads TGTGCCAGCAGCTACGGGACTAGCGGTTACAATGAGCAGTTCTTC.

This clonotype was seen ten or more times. The chain links TRBV28 to TRBJ2-6; D is uncertain. V lost 2 bases, J lost 0 bases, and 11 bases lay in between. Germline V gives CDR1 MDHEN, CDR2 SYDVKM. The CDR3 extends over 17 amino acids. DNA of the CDR3: TGTGCCAGCAGTTTAGTTGGCGGCGACTCTGGGGCCAACGTCCTGACTTTC. Its translation: CASSLVGGDSGANVLTF. The full variable domain, its missing parts supplied by reference TRBV28 and TRBJ2-6, is DVKVTQSSRYLVKRTGEKVFLECVQDMDHENMFWYRQDPGLGLRLIYFSYDVKMKEKGDIPEGYSVSREKKERFSLILESASTNQTSMYLCASSLVGGDSGANVLTFGAGSRLTVL.